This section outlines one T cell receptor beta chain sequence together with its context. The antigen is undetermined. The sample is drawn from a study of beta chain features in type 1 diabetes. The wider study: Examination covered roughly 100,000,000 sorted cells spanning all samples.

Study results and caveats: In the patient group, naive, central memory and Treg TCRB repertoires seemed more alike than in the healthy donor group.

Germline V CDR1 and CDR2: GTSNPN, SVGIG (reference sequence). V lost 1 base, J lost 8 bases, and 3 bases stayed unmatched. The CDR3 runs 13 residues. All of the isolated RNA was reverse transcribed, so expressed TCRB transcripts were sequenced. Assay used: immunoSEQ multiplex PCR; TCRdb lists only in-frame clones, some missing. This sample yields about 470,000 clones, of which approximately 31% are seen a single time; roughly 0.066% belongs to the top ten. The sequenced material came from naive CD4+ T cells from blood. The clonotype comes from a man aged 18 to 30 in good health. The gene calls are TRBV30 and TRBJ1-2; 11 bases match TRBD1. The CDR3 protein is CAWSAGTGGGYTF. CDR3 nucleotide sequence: TGTGCCTGGAGTGCCGGGACAGGGGGAGGCTACACCTTC.